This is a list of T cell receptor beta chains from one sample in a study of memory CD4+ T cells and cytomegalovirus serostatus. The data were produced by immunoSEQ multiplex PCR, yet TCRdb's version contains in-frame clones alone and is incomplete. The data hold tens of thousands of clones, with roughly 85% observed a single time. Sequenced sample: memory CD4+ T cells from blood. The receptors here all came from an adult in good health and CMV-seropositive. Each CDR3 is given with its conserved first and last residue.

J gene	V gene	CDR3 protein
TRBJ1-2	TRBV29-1	CSVGWTGSNTF
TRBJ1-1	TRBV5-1	CASSLTGGASGTEAFF
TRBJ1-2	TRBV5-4	CASSLRQDYGYTF
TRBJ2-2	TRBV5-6	CASSFFGGETGELFF
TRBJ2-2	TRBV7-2	CASSLEVMNTGELFF
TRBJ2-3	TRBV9	CASSVDPSTDTQYF
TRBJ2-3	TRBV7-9	CASSPPREWVDTQYF
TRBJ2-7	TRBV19	CASSIGGLAGDNYEQYF
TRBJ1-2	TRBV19	CATSGDAGANYGYTF
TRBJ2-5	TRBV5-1	CASRDLGGWETQYF
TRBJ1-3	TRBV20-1	CSAERGNTIYF
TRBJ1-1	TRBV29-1	CSARGGRAPGAEAFF
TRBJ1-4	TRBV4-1	CASSRTGGEEKLFF
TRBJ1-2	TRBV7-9	CATDWGRDGYTF
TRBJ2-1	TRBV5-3	CARSLWTGTSNEQFF
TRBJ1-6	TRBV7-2	CASSLQGAYNSPLHF
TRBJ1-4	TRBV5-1	CASSLGGRNEKLFF
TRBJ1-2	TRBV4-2	CASSQEGVVGPTFNYGYTF
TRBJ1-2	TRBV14	CASSPLLFNYGYTF
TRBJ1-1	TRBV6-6	CASRTQKNTEAFF